The 32 T cell receptor beta chains listed next were all sequenced from one sample in a study of shared clonotypes between healthy human individuals. Assay: immunoSEQ multiplex PCR; the TCRdb copy retains only in-frame clones and omits some. The sample records about 2 million clones, just under 95% being singletons. Selected positively for CCR7 and CD45RO-negative, naive CD8 cells excluded terminally differentiated effector memory CD45RA+ cells. Sequenced input: naive CD8+ T cells sorted from blood. These TCRs come from a man younger than 35 in good health.

CDR3 sequence: CASSKRQDLYEQYF. DNA of the CDR3: TGTGCCAGCAGCAAGAGACAGGATCTCTACGAGCAGTACTTC. The V and J genes are TRBV13 and TRBJ2-7; a possible D gene is TRBD1 (6 bases). CDR1 is PRHDT and CDR2 is FYEKMQ in the germline V gene (reference sequence). The CDR3 is 14 residues long. The ends were cut back, 5 bases at V and 3 bases at J, with 14 bases in the middle.

This chain uses TRBV18 with TRBJ1-4; D gene unclear. Looked up from germline, CDR1 is KGHSH and CDR2 is LQKENI. This CDR3 is 13 amino acids long. Trimming removed 0 bases at V and 8 bases at J, with 7 bases between. The CDR3, as DNA: TGTGCCAGCTCACCACCATTAATCGAAAAACTGTTTTTT. This encodes CASSPPLIEKLFF. The variable domain in full, with the rest retrieved from reference TRBV18 and TRBJ1-4, is NAGVMQNPRHLVRRRGQEARLRCSPMKGHSHVYWYRQLPEEGLKFMVYLQKENIIDESGMPKERFSAEFPKEGPSILRIQQVVRGDSAAYFCASSPPLIEKLFFGSGTQLSVL.

This clone was seen only once. This chain connects TRBV28 to TRBJ2-7; D call uncertain. This CDR3 region has 15 residues. Between the trimmed V and J ends, which lost 4 bases and 3 bases, there was a span of 16 bases. From germline, CDR1 is MDHEN and CDR2 SYDVKM. The CDR3 loop is CASSSHHLQGYEQYF. The CDR3 DNA sequence: TGTGCCAGCAGTTCTCACCATCTCCAAGGCTACGAGCAGTACTTC.

The rearrangement uses TRBV7-8 and TRBJ1-1; D gene uncertain. V lost 1 base and J 6 bases, leaving 12 bases between the germline ends. CDR1 is SGHVS, CDR2 FQNEAQ, per germline. The CDR3 has 14 residues. CDR3 residues: CASSLVPESAEAFF. The CDR3 DNA reads TGTGCCAGCAGCTTAGTCCCAGAAAGCGCTGAAGCTTTCTTT.

The chain carries TRBV19 and TRBJ2-7; D not certain. CDR3 length equals 13 residues. The V end was cut by 9 bases, the J end by 3 bases, with 15 bases between. In germline, CDR1 is LNHDA, CDR2 SQIVND (reference sequence). CDR3 nucleotide sequence: TGTGCCAGCCGATCGGGTCAGAGCTACGAGCAGTACTTC. It encodes CASRSGQSYEQYF.

On this clone: Other DNA variants within this sample encode the same CDR3. The gene calls are TRBV18 and TRBJ2-7; a possible D gene is TRBD1 (5 bases). The CDR3 is made up of 13 amino acids. Germline loops: CDR1 KGHSH, CDR2 LQKENI. The V gene lost 3 bases and the J gene lost 2 bases, with 8 bases spanning the gap. Written as DNA, the CDR3 is TGTGCCAGCTCACCGGCAGGGACCTACGAGCAGTACTTC. It is translated as CASSPAGTYEQYF.

The chain links TRBV2 to TRBJ2-5; D is unclear. This CDR3 region has 13 residues. Trimming removed 3 bases at V and 5 bases at J, with 10 bases between. The germline gives CDR1 SNHLY, CDR2 FYNNEI. CDR3 protein: CASSERPRETQYF. The CDR3 DNA follows: TGTGCCAGCAGTGAGCGCCCACGGGAGACCCAGTACTTC.

The chain is built from TRBV7-9 and TRBJ2-2; D is perhaps TRBD1 (5 bases). Trimming removed 4 bases at V and 6 bases at J, with 9 bases between. The germline gives CDR1 SEHNR, CDR2 FQNEAQ (reference sequence). The CDR3 totals 13 residues. The CDR3 region is CASSYQGAGELFF. CDR3 nucleotides: TGTGCCAGCAGCTATCAGGGCGCCGGGGAGCTGTTTTTT.

This clone came up once. This rearrangement joins TRBV2 to TRBJ2-7; D is possibly TRBD1 or TRBD2 (5 bases each). The CDR3 has 15 residues. Between the trimmed V and J ends, which lost 5 bases and 0 bases, there was a span of 14 bases. Germline V gives CDR1 SNHLY, CDR2 FYNNEI. In DNA, the CDR3 is TGTGCCAGCAGTTACGGGGCACCCCTCTCCTACGAGCAGTACTTC. Encoded protein: CASSYGAPLSYEQYF.

In this sample, this clone turned up a few times. The chain recombines TRBV7-9 with TRBJ1-5, with TRBD1 identical over 7 bases. Germline assignment: CDR1 SEHNR and CDR2 FQNEAQ (reference sequence). The CDR3 totals 16 residues. Unmatched junction bases numbered 9, after V lost 5 bases and J lost 2 bases. CDR3 amino acids: CASSHDRVSGNQPQHF. The DNA for the CDR3 is TGTGCCAGCAGCCACGACAGGGTATCGGGCAATCAGCCCCAGCATTTT. Combining the CDR3 with reference TRBV7-9 and TRBJ1-5 gives the whole variable domain DTGVSQNPRHKITKRGQNVTFRCDPISEHNRLYWYRQTLGQGPEFLTYFQNEAQLEKSRLLSDRFSAERPKGSFSTLEIQRTEQGDSAMYLCASSHDRVSGNQPQHFGDGTRLSIL.

The chain couples TRBV7-8 to TRBJ1-4; D is possibly TRBD1 (5 bases). This CDR3 is 14 amino acids long. The ends were cut back, 4 bases at V and 4 bases at J, with 10 bases in the middle. The germline gives CDR1 SGHVS, CDR2 FQNEAQ. CDR3 loop: CASSSTAYNEKLFF. Here the CDR3 DNA reads TGTGCCAGCAGCTCGACAGCCTATAATGAAAAACTGTTTTTT.

The chain couples TRBV5-1 to TRBJ2-5; 7 bases match TRBD1. V lost 2 bases and J lost 5; bases outside the gene matches: 21. Germline V gives CDR1 SGHRS, CDR2 YFSETQ. The CDR3 sequence is 19 residues long. CDR3 sequence reads: CASSFHPIRVTGIRETQYF. The DNA for the CDR3 is TGCGCCAGCAGCTTCCACCCCATCCGGGTGACAGGGATTCGGGAGACCCAGTACTTC. Supplemented by reference TRBV5-1 and TRBJ2-5, the full variable domain reads KAGVTQTPRYLIKTRGQQVTLSCSPISGHRSVSWYQQTPGQGLQFLFEYFSETQRNKGNFPGRFSGRQFSNSRSEMNVSTLELGDSALYLCASSFHPIRVTGIRETQYFGPGTRLLVL.

About this clone: Different DNA sequences within this sample yield the same CDR3. The chain combines TRBV10-3 with TRBJ2-7; D gene uncertain. With 3 bases removed from V and 0 bases from J, the gap between germline ends came to 6 bases. Germline V gives CDR1 ENHRY, CDR2 SYGVKD. The CDR3 covers 13 residues. The CDR3 loop is CAISEGNSYEQYF. The CDR3 coding sequence is TGTGCCATCAGTGAAGGAAACTCCTACGAGCAGTACTTC.

V gene TRBV6-1 combines with J gene TRBJ2-1, with 9 bases fitting TRBD2. The CDR3 spans 17 residues. Germline V gene lookup returns CDR1 MNHNS and CDR2 SASEGT. With V trimmed by 4 bases and J by 2 bases, 9 bases remained unmatched. CDR3 region: CASSVTLAGAAYNEQFF. In DNA form, the CDR3 reads TGTGCCAGCAGTGTCACCTTAGCGGGAGCTGCCTACAATGAGCAGTTCTTC.

A note on this clone: The same CDR3 can be traced to other DNA sequences in this sample. CDR3 loop: CASSLGTGQNSPLHF. The CDR3 DNA follows: TGTGCCAGCAGCTTGGGGACAGGGCAAAATTCACCCCTCCACTTT. The chain is built from TRBV5-4 and TRBJ1-6; 8 bases are shared with TRBD1. The germline gives CDR1 SGHNT, CDR2 YYREEE (reference sequence). The V gene end was trimmed by 0 bases and the J gene end by 7 bases; junction bases not matched to a gene: 3. CDR3 size: 15 residues.

This sequence joins TRBV28 and TRBJ2-7; 8 bases map to TRBD2. Looked up from germline, CDR1 is MDHEN and CDR2 is SYDVKM. CDR3 size: 14 residues. V lost 5 bases, J lost 2 bases, and 5 bases stayed unmatched. The CDR3 protein is CASSPLGLAYEQYF. The DNA for the CDR3 is TGTGCCAGCAGTCCTCTGGGACTAGCCTACGAGCAGTACTTC.

J is TRBJ2-7 and V is TRBV15; D is ambiguous. This CDR3 has 13 amino acids. V was cut by 5 bases and J by 0 bases, with 8 bases left in between. CDR1 is LNHNV, CDR2 YYDKDF, per germline (reference sequence). The CDR3 DNA reads as TGTGCCACCAGCCCCAGGAGCTCCTACGAGCAGTACTTC. Its translation is CATSPRSSYEQYF.

The chain links TRBV4-1 to TRBJ1-4; D gene uncertain. V was trimmed by 3 bases and J by 8 bases, leaving 13 bases between them. This CDR3 has 14 residues. Germline CDR1 is MGHRA and CDR2 is YSYEKL. The CDR3 DNA follows: TGCGCCAGCAGCCAGATGGGAGGAGCCGAAAAACTGTTTTTT. It codes for CASSQMGGAEKLFF.

The chain uses TRBV4-3 and TRBJ1-2; 7 bases map to TRBD1. The CDR3 sequence is 16 residues long. Losses at the gene ends were 1 base for V and 2 bases for J; bases not matched to a gene: 7. Germline values: CDR1 LGHNA, CDR2 YSLEER. The chain's CDR3 is CASSQALGQLNYGYTF. The CDR3 nucleotides read TGCGCCAGCAGCCAAGCCCTGGGACAGTTAAACTATGGCTACACCTTC.

The chain joins TRBV5-8 to TRBJ1-2; the match to TRBD1 covers 7 bases. The CDR3 consists of 16 residues. The germline V gene encodes CDR1 SGHTS and CDR2 YDEGEE. The trim removed 3 bases at V and 4 bases at J, leaving 12 bases unmatched. The chain's CDR3 is CASSSPEGAVFYGYTF. In DNA, the CDR3 is TGTGCCAGCAGCTCGCCCGAGGGGGCGGTTTTCTATGGCTACACCTTC.

The chain couples TRBV2 to TRBJ2-1; 8 bases line up with TRBD2. The CDR3 is 15 residues long. Unmatched junction bases numbered 6, after V lost 6 bases and J lost 2 bases. The germline gives CDR1 SNHLY, CDR2 FYNNEI. CDR3 in amino acids: CASSLLAATYNEQFF. CDR3 DNA sequence: TGTGCCAGCAGCTTACTAGCGGCTACCTACAATGAGCAGTTCTTC.

This chain links TRBV13 with TRBJ2-2; D gene uncertain. CDR1 PRHDT and CDR2 FYEKMQ come from the germline V gene (reference sequence). The V end was cut by 5 bases, the J end by 0 bases, with 13 bases between. The CDR3 is 16 residues long. CDR3 residues: CASSSIDSANTGELFF. Written as DNA, the CDR3 is TGTGCCAGCAGCAGTATAGATAGTGCGAACACCGGGGAGCTGTTTTTT.

The V call is TRBV7-9, the J call TRBJ2-4, with D possibly matching TRBD2 (6 bases). Trimming shortened V by 5 bases and J by 7 bases, and 18 bases separated the two germline ends. The CDR3 runs 15 residues. The germline gives CDR1 SEHNR, CDR2 FQNEAQ (reference sequence). CDR3 sequence reads: CASSPSTGLLNIQYF. CDR3 DNA: TGTGCCAGCAGCCCAAGCACGGGACTCCTTAACATTCAGTACTTC.

The chain has TRBV7-6 and TRBJ2-1; 11 positions match TRBD2. The CDR3 has 17 residues. J lost 3 bases, V lost 5 bases, and 9 bases had no gene match. Germline V gene data show CDR1 as SGHVS and CDR2 as FNYEAQ. The CDR3 nucleotides are TGTGCCAGCAGCGATCTAGCGGGAGGTTTGTTCTACAATGAGCAGTTCTTC. Translation: CASSDLAGGLFYNEQFF.

The chain couples TRBV27 to TRBJ2-7; 9 bases map to TRBD1. The CDR3 is 13 amino acids. Germline-derived CDR1 and CDR2 are MNHEY and SMNVEV (reference sequence). V lost 7 bases to trimming and J lost 3 bases; unmatched junction nucleotides: 4. The CDR3 DNA sequence: TGTGCCAGCACCCCGGGACAGGGCTACGAGCAGTACTTC. It is translated as CASTPGQGYEQYF.

This chain connects TRBV6-1 to TRBJ2-5, with D possibly TRBD1 on 6 matching bases. V was pared by 0 bases and J by 1 base, with 12 bases between. Germline V lookup: CDR1 MNHNS, CDR2 SASEGT. The CDR3 is 16 amino acids. DNA of the CDR3: TGTGCCAGCAGTGAAGCTCTATGGGACACCCAAGAGACCCAGTACTTC. Its translation: CASSEALWDTQETQYF.

J is TRBJ2-5 and V is TRBV7-8; D possibly corresponds to TRBD1 (5 bases). From germline, CDR1 is SGHVS and CDR2 FQNEAQ. The CDR3 consists of 13 residues. Trimming cost V 6 bases and J 4 bases, with 12 bases left between them. CDR3 sequence reads: CASSFSRAETQYF. CDR3 DNA: TGTGCCAGCAGTTTTAGCAGGGCAGAGACCCAGTACTTC.

The chain employs TRBV27 and TRBJ2-3; 7 bases map to TRBD2. The CDR3 is 15 amino acids. Trimming at V came to 4 bases and at J to 0 bases, leaving 4 bases not matched to a gene. Per germline, CDR1 MNHEY and CDR2 SMNVEV (reference sequence). DNA for the CDR3: TGTGCCAGCAGTTCCGGGACTATTAGCACAGATACGCAGTATTTT. Translated, it gives CASSSGTISTDTQYF.

The CDR3 DNA is TGCGCCAGCAGCTGGACTAGCGGGGGGGCCTACGAGCAGTACTTC. This sequence encodes CASSWTSGGAYEQYF. This rearrangement joins TRBV5-1 to TRBJ2-7, with 15 bases fitting TRBD2. The CDR3 has 15 amino acids. Germline CDR1 reads SGHRS; CDR2 reads YFSETQ. Trimming took 3 bases from V and 2 from J; bases not matched to a gene: 0.

The chain carries TRBV4-3 and TRBJ1-2; 7 bases are shared with TRBD1. The CDR3 extends over 17 amino acids. The V segment lost 0 bases and the J segment 4 bases; nucleotides outside the gene matches: 11. Germline V gives CDR1 LGHNA, CDR2 YSLEER. CDR3 region: CASSQDLGGGTAYGYTF. CDR3 coding DNA: TGCGCCAGCAGCCAAGATCTCGGCGGGGGGACAGCCTATGGCTACACCTTC.

J is TRBJ2-7 and V is TRBV7-9, with D possibly matching TRBD2 (5 bases). The ends were cut back, 5 bases at V and 3 bases at J, with 11 bases in the middle. Germline CDR1 and CDR2: SEHNR and FQNEAQ (reference sequence). CDR3 length: 13 amino acids. CDR3 sequence reads: CASSLHGGYEQYF. CDR3 nucleotide sequence: TGTGCCAGCAGCCTACATGGAGGCTACGAGCAGTACTTC.

V and J are TRBV2 and TRBJ2-2; no clear D gene. V was clipped by 6 bases and J by 1 base, with 9 bases between them. The CDR3 is 14 amino acids. Germline loops: CDR1 SNHLY, CDR2 FYNNEI. CDR3 residues: CASRLSLNTGELFF. The CDR3 DNA is TGTGCCAGCAGGTTGAGCTTGAACACCGGGGAGCTGTTTTTT.